This TCR beta chain stems from a study of lung T cells in sarcoidosis with Löfgren's syndrome. As for the study in general: Repertoire analyses centered on Löfgren's syndrome patients. Broader study findings: TRAV12-1 and TRBV2 were reportedly most expanded in Löfgren's patients.

MiXCR was run by TCRdb on the reads, yielding one entry per CDR3 protein. The sample lists some 65,000 distinct CDR3 sequences, around 20% seen once, with about 2.3% in the top ten. The sample holds many counts of this clonotype. No antigen is known for it. Per germline, CDR1 MDHEN and CDR2 SYDVKM. This CDR3 is 13 amino acids long. Trimming took 6 bases from V and 4 from J, leaving 10 bases between them. Source material: CD4+ T cells from PBMCs. V usage is TRBV28 and J usage is TRBJ2-1, with D uncertain. The TCR was taken from a human donor with sarcoidosis (Löfgren's syndrome or another form), or a control subject (not recorded which). CDR3 sequence reads: CASSPTAYNEQFF. The CDR3 DNA is TGTGCCAGCAGCCCTACAGCTTACAATGAGCAGTTCTTC.